The 4 T cell receptor beta chains given below trace back to one sample, sequenced in a study of blood T cells in healthy people across ages. Using a J-beta primer mix together with a sample-barcoded 5' primer, a second PCR was run for about 6 to 12 cycles. From the 5' RACE reads, TCRdb called clonotypes with MiXCR, one entry per CDR3 protein. The sample lists about 620,000 distinct CDR3 sequences, around a fifth occurring once. The sequencing input was blood. The source of these receptors is a man in his 70s in good health.

The gene calls are TRBV20-1 and TRBJ2-3; TRBD2 might be the D (6 bases). The CDR3 is 15 residues long. Germline loops: CDR1 DFQATT, CDR2 SNEGSKA (reference sequence). V lost 6 bases and J 0 bases, leaving 16 bases between the germline ends. The chain's CDR3 is CSAGEVTSSTDTQYF. CDR3 sequence (DNA): TGCAGTGCGGGGGAGGTGACTTCGAGCACAGATACGCAGTATTTT.

Concerning this clonotype: The junction shows a germline mismatch at one end, possibly a read error. This rearrangement joins TRBV28 to TRBJ1-1, with 8 bases that match TRBD1. This CDR3 spans 14 amino acids. Germline CDR1 MDHEN, CDR2 SYDVKM. CDR3 sequence reads: CVSSLTGAQVEAFF. Here the CDR3 DNA reads TGTGTCAGCAGTTTGACAGGGGCGCAAGTTGAAGCTTTCTTT. Full variable domain (outside the CDR3, taken from reference TRBV28 and TRBJ1-1): DVKVTQSSRYLVKRTGEKVFLECVQDMDHENMFWYRQDPGLGLRLIYFSYDVKMKEKGDIPEGYSVSREKKERFSLILESASTNQTSMYLCVSSLTGAQVEAFFGQGTRLTVV.

This clonotype was seen at least ten times. This chain connects TRBV28 to TRBJ2-3; 16 positions match TRBD2. Trimming took 5 bases from V and 6 from J; bases not matched to a gene: 20. The CDR3 totals 21 residues. Germline values: CDR1 MDHEN, CDR2 SYDVKM. Here the CDR3 DNA reads TGTGCCAGCAGTACCCCTGGGACTAGCGGGAGGGGGTACGGGTCCTTGGATACGCAGTATTTT. Amino acids: CASSTPGTSGRGYGSLDTQYF.

The chain employs TRBV4-1 and TRBJ2-6; D is unresolved. CDR1 MGHRA and CDR2 YSYEKL come from the germline V gene. V was clipped by 1 base and J by 0 bases, with 10 bases between them. CDR3 length: 17 amino acids. CDR3 sequence (DNA): TGCGCCAGCAGCCAAGGTCCTACCAACTCTGGGGCCAACGTCCTGACTTTC. Protein sequence: CASSQGPTNSGANVLTF.